What follows are 6 T cell receptor beta chains derived from one specimen sequenced in a study of regulatory T cells in long-lasting Graves disease (dated by TCRdb to the early 2020s). The sample's time point, from its label and the paper: persistent/refractory GD, antithyroid drugs over 5 years with positive TRAb. For both TCR sequencing and RNA sequencing, RNA was extracted from PBMCs in TRIzol. The protocol used for the library was multiplex PCR. Sequencing relied on an Illumina HiSeq 4000. TCR beta libraries were built with iRepertoire HTBI primers and Arm-PCR amplification of CDR3 regions. TCRdb reanalyzed the raw reads on its own, using fastp at Q25 for trimming and MiXCR for clone calling, and kept in-frame beta chains. Each record represents a unique CDR3 protein, reported with the most common genes and DNA among its rows. The sample contains about 400,000 distinct CDR3 sequences, roughly 20% of them found a single time. About 20% of the sample comes from the top ten.

The sequenced sample was peripheral blood mononuclear cells (PBMCs), obtained when the disease was refractory, from a patient treated with antithyroid drugs. The source is a female donor with Graves disease.

The chain links TRBV11-2 to TRBJ2-3; 12 bases agree with TRBD2. Looked up from germline, CDR1 is SGHAT and CDR2 is FQNNGV. Trimming cost V 5 bases and J 4 bases; bases outside gene matches: 4. The CDR3 consists of 15 residues. The CDR3 sequence is CASSPLAGGSDTQYF. CDR3 sequence (DNA): TGTGCCAGCAGCCCACTAGCGGGAGGCTCAGATACGCAGTATTTT. The complete variable domain, with remaining parts taken from reference TRBV11-2 and TRBJ2-3, reads EAGVAQSPRYKIIEKRQSVAFWCNPISGHATLYWYQQILGQGPKLLIQFQNNGVVDDSQLPKDRFSAERLKGVDSTLKIQPAKLEDSAVYLCASSPLAGGSDTQYFGPGTRLTVL.

The J gene is TRBJ2-3, the V gene TRBV27, with D unresolved. The CDR3 is made up of 14 amino acids. Looked up from germline, CDR1 is MNHEY and CDR2 is SMNVEV (reference sequence). Trimming removed 5 bases from V and 1 base from J, with 10 bases in between. The CDR3 DNA is TGTGCCAGCAGTCTGCAGACCCGCACAGATACGCAGTATTTT. This codes for CASSLQTRTDTQYF.

The genes are TRBV9 and TRBJ2-5; the D call may be TRBD1 or TRBD2 (5 bases each). Trimming removed 0 bases from V and 4 bases from J, with 22 bases in between. Germline CDR1 is SGDLS and CDR2 is YYNGEE. CDR3 length: 18 amino acids. The CDR3 loop is CASSVGGPGSLVGETQYF. In nucleotides, the CDR3 is TGTGCCAGCAGCGTAGGAGGTCCAGGGAGCCTAGTCGGAGAGACCCAGTACTTC.

About this clonotype itself: This may come from a read error, since a much larger clone is one base off. The rearrangement links TRBV28 to TRBJ2-7; 8 bases are shared with TRBD1. CDR1 and CDR2 from the germline V gene are MDHEN and SYDVKM. The V gene end was trimmed by 8 bases and the J gene end by 6 bases; junction bases not matched to a gene: 6. This CDR3 has 12 residues. The CDR3 DNA reads as TGTGCCAGCGGTGTGACAGGGGTCGAGCAGTACTTC. It is translated as CASGVTGVEQYF. Using reference TRBV28 and TRBJ2-7 for the parts outside the CDR3, the full variable domain is DVKVTQSSRYLVKRTGEKVFLECVQDMDHENMFWYRQDPGLGLRLIYFSYDVKMKEKGDIPEGYSVSREKKERFSLILESASTNQTSMYLCASGVTGVEQYFGPGTRLTVT.

The chain carries TRBV28 and TRBJ2-2; D remains ambiguous. Germline V CDR1 and CDR2: MDHEN, SYDVKM. The CDR3 length is 14 residues. The ends were cut back, 6 bases at V and 2 bases at J, with 10 bases in the middle. In nucleotides, the CDR3 is TGTGCCAGCAGCAGACACCTAAACACCGGGGAGCTGTTTTTT. This translates into CASSRHLNTGELFF.

This rearrangement joins TRBV20-1 to TRBJ1-1; unclear D gene. This CDR3 spans 12 amino acids. Trimming took off 3 bases at V and 6 bases at J, with 11 bases between the two ends. Germline V CDR1 and CDR2: DFQATT, SNEGSKA (reference sequence). In nucleotides, the CDR3 is TGCAGTGCTAGGGCTGATGTGGCTGAAGCTTTCTTT. It specifies CSARADVAEAFF.